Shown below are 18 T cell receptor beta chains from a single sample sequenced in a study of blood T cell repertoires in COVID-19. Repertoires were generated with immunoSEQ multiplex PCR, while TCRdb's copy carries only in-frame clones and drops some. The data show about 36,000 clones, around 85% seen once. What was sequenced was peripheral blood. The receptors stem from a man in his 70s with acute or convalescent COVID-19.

In nucleotides, the CDR3 is TGCGCCAGCTGTTCCTCGGTTGCGGGGTCGAACACTGAAGCTTTCTTT. Its translation: CASCSSVAGSNTEAFF. This chain connects TRBV5-1 to TRBJ1-1; D not certain. The V gene lost 7 bases and the J gene lost 1 base, with 20 bases spanning the gap. Germline loops: CDR1 SGHRS, CDR2 YFSETQ. The CDR3 loop spans 16 amino acids.

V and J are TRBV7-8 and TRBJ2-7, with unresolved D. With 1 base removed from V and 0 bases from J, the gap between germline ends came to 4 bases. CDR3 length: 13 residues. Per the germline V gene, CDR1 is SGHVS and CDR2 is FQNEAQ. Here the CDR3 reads CASSLVNSYEQYF. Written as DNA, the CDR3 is TGTGCCAGCAGCTTAGTCAACTCCTACGAGCAGTACTTC.

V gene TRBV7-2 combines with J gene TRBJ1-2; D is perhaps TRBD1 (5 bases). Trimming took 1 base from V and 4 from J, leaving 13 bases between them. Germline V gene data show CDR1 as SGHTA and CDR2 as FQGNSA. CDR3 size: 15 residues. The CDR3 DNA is TGTGCCAGCAGCTTAGACAGGATATACCCCTATGGCTACACCTTC. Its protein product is CASSLDRIYPYGYTF.

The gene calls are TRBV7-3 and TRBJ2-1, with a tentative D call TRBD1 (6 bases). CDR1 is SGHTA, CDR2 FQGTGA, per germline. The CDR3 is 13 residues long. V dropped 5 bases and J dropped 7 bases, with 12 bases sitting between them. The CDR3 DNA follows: TGTGCCAGCAGCCCACCACAGGGAAATGAGCAGTTCTTC. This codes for CASSPPQGNEQFF. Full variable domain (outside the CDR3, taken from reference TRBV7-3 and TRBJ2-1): GAGVSQTPSNKVTEKGKYVELRCDPISGHTALYWYRQSLGQGPEFLIYFQGTGAADDSGLPNDRFFAVRPEGSVSTLKIQRTERGDSAVYLCASSPPQGNEQFFGPGTRLTVL.

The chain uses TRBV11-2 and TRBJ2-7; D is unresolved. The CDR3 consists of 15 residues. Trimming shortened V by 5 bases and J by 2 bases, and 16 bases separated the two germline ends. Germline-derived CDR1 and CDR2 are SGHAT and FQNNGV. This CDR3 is CASSPRVRATYEQYF. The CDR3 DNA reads TGTGCCAGCAGCCCCCGGGTAAGAGCAACCTACGAGCAGTACTTC.

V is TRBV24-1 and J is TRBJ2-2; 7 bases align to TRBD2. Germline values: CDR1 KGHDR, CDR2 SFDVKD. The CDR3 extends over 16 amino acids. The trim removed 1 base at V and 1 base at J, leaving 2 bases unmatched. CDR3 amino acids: CATSDLRGGNTGELFF. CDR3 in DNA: TGTGCCACCAGTGATTTACGCGGGGGGAACACCGGGGAGCTGTTTTTT.

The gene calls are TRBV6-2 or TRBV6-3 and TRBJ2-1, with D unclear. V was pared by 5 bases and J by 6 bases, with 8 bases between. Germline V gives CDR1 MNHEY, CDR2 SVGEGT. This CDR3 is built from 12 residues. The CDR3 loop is CASSPVGNEQFF. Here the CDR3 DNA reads TGTGCCAGCAGTCCCGTCGGCAATGAGCAGTTCTTC.

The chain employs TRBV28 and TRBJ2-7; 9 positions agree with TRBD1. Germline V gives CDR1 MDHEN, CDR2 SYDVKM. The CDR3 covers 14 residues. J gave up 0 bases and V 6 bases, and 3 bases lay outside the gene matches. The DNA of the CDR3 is TGTGCCAGCAGCGGACAGGGGTCCTCCTACGAGCAGTACTTC. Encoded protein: CASSGQGSSYEQYF.

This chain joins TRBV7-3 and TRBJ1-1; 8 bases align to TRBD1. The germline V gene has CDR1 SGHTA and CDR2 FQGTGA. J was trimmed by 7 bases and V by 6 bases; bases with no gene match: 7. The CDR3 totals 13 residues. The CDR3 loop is CASSQDREVEAFF. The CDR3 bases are TGTGCCAGCAGTCAGGACAGGGAGGTTGAAGCTTTCTTT.

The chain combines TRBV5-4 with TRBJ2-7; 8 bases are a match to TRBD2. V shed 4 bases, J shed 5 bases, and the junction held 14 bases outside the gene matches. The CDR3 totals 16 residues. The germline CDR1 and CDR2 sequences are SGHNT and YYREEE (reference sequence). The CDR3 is CASSPGGAAGDDEQYF. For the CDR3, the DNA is TGTGCCAGCAGCCCGGGGGGCGCAGCGGGAGATGACGAGCAGTACTTC.

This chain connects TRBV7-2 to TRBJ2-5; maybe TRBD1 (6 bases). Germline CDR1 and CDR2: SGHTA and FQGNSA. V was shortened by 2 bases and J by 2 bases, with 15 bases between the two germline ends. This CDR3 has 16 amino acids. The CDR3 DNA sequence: TGTGCCAGCAGCTTATTACCCCGACAGGTGCAAGAGACCCAGTACTTC. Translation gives CASSLLPRQVQETQYF.

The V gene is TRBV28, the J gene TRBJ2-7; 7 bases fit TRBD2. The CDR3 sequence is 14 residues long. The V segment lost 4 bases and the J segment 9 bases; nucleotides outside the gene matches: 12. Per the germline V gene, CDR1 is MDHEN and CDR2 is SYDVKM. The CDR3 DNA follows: TGTGCCAGCAGTTGGGGGGGTCGGGGTCCACCGCAGTACTTC. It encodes CASSWGGRGPPQYF.

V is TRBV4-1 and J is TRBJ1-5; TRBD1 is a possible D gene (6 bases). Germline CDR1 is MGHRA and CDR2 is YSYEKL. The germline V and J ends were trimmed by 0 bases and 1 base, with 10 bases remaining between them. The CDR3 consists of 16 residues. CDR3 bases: TGCGCCAGCAGCCAAGAAGCGGGGGGCAGCAATCAGCCCCAGCATTTT. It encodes CASSQEAGGSNQPQHF.

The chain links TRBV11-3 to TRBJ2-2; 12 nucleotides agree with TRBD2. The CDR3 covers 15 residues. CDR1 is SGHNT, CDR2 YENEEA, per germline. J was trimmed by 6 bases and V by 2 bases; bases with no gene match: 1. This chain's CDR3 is CASSLRLAGAGELFF. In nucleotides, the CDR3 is TGTGCCAGCAGCTTAAGACTAGCGGGAGCCGGGGAGCTGTTTTTT.

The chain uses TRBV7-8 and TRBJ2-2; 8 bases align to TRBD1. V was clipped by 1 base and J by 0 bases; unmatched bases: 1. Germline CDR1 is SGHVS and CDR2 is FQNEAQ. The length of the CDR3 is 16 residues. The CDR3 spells CASSLETGANTGELFF. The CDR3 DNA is TGTGCCAGCAGCTTAGAGACAGGGGCGAACACCGGGGAGCTGTTTTTT.

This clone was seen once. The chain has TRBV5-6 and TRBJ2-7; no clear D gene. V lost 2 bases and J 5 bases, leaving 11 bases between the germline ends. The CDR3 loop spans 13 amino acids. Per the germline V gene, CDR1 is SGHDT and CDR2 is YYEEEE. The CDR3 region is CASSFGPQDEQYF. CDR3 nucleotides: TGTGCCAGCAGCTTCGGTCCTCAGGACGAGCAGTACTTC.

CDR3 in DNA: TGTGCCAGCAGCAATTGCCCGACAGGGACCTACGAGCAGTACTTC. Translation: CASSNCPTGTYEQYF. The chain employs TRBV21-1 and TRBJ2-7; the table names TRBD1, a call not compared with the DNA. TRBV21-1 is a pseudogene. The CDR3 covers 15 residues.

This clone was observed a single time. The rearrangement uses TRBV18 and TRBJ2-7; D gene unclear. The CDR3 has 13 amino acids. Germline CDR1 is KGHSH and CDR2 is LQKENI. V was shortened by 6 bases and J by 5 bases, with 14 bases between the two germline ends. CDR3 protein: CASSQEMRHEQYF. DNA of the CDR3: TGTGCCAGCTCCCAGGAAATGAGACACGAGCAGTACTTC.